The rows below give T cell receptor beta chains drawn from one sample of a study of blood T cell repertoires in COVID-19. TCRdb's table, derived via immunoSEQ multiplex PCR, lists solely in-frame clones and lacks some. The sample shows 150,000 to 200,000 clones, around 80% of them seen only once. The sequenced sample was PBMCs or T cells enriched from blood (not recorded which). The receptors stem from a woman aged 50 to 60 who had recovered from COVID-19. The CDR3 runs from the conserved cysteine through the conserved F or W. A D gene is named only where the DNA matches it firmly. The size field is filled for only some rows; it gives once, few, many or a size class.

D gene: NA
V gene: TRBV30
clone size: NA
J gene: TRBJ2-1
CDR3 DNA: TGTGCCTGGAGTCTCTCCTACAATGAGCAGTTCTTC
CDR3 protein: CAWSLSYNEQFF

D gene: NA
V gene: TRBV6-6
clone size: NA
J gene: TRBJ2-1
CDR3 DNA: TGTGCCAGCAGTCTAGATAGCTACGGAAATGCCTACAATGAGCAGTTCTTC
CDR3 protein: CASSLDSYGNAYNEQFF

D gene: TRBD1
V gene: TRBV10-3
clone size: NA
J gene: TRBJ2-3
CDR3 DNA: TGTGCCATCAGTGAGCCCGGGACAGGGGGAGGCCGGGGTGGCACAGATACGCAGTATTTT
CDR3 protein: CAISEPGTGGGRGGTDTQYF

D gene: NA
V gene: TRBV2
clone size: NA
J gene: TRBJ1-2
CDR3 DNA: TGTGCCAGCACCGACAGGACCTATGGCTACACCTTC
CDR3 protein: CASTDRTYGYTF

D gene: NA
V gene: TRBV28
clone size: NA
J gene: TRBJ2-4
CDR3 DNA: TGTGCCAGCAGTTCCAGCGGGACAGGAGGAGCCAAAAACATTCAGTACTTC
CDR3 protein: CASSSSGTGGAKNIQYF

D gene: NA
V gene: TRBV9
clone size: NA
J gene: TRBJ1-6
CDR3 DNA: TGTGCCAGCAGCGTATTCTCAGGAGGTGATTCACCCCTCCACTTT
CDR3 protein: CASSVFSGGDSPLHF

D gene: TRBD1
V gene: TRBV6-5
clone size: NA
J gene: TRBJ1-3
CDR3 DNA: TGTGCCAGCACCTCAGGGGGAATTGGAAACACCATATATTTT
CDR3 protein: CASTSGGIGNTIYF

D gene: TRBD1
V gene: TRBV2
clone size: NA
J gene: TRBJ2-1
CDR3 DNA: TGTGCCAACAGACAGGGGGCAGTGAACAATGAGCAGTTCTTC
CDR3 protein: CANRQGAVNNEQFF

D gene: TRBD2
V gene: TRBV7-3
clone size: NA
J gene: TRBJ2-1
CDR3 DNA: TGTGCCAGCAGCTTGGGACTAGCGCGGTACAATGAGCAGTTCTTC
CDR3 protein: CASSLGLARYNEQFF

D gene: NA
V gene: TRBV4-2
clone size: many
J gene: TRBJ2-2
CDR3 DNA: TGTGCCAGCAGCCCAACCGGGACTGATAACACCGGGGAGCTGTTTTTT
CDR3 protein: CASSPTGTDNTGELFF

D gene: TRBD2
V gene: TRBV3-1/TRBV3-2
clone size: few
J gene: TRBJ2-3
CDR3 DNA: TGTGCCAGCAGCCCCGGGGGGTCCTTCGCAGATACGCAGTATTTT
CDR3 protein: CASSPGGSFADTQYF

D gene: TRBD1
V gene: TRBV6-5
clone size: NA
J gene: TRBJ1-1
CDR3 DNA: TGTGCCAGCAGTTACTGGACAGGGGCTGAAGCTTTCTTT
CDR3 protein: CASSYWTGAEAFF

D gene: NA
V gene: TRBV4-1
clone size: NA
J gene: TRBJ2-2
CDR3 DNA: TGCGCCAGCAGCCAAGCCCCTCCAGGGGGGGAGCTGTTTTTT
CDR3 protein: CASSQAPPGGELFF

D gene: TRBD2
V gene: TRBV18
clone size: NA
J gene: TRBJ2-5
CDR3 DNA: TGTGCCAGCTCACCAGCGGGGGAAGGGCGAGAGACCCAGTACTTC
CDR3 protein: CASSPAGEGRETQYF

D gene: NA
V gene: TRBV7-9
clone size: NA
J gene: TRBJ1-6
CDR3 DNA: TGTGCCAGCAGCCCCGGGGGTGGCAGATTCTTAGGTTCACCCCTCCACTTT
CDR3 protein: CASSPGGGRFLGSPLHF

D gene: NA
V gene: TRBV10-3
clone size: NA
J gene: TRBJ1-4
CDR3 DNA: TGTGCCATCAGCGGGATAAATGAAAAACTGTTTTTT
CDR3 protein: CAISGINEKLFF

D gene: NA
V gene: TRBV19
clone size: NA
J gene: TRBJ1-2
CDR3 DNA: TGTGCCAGTAGTGCCCTTTCCCTTCGGGACGGGGGTTATGGCTACACCTTC
CDR3 protein: CASSALSLRDGGYGYTF

D gene: TRBD1
V gene: TRBV4-2
clone size: NA
J gene: TRBJ1-1
CDR3 DNA: TGTGCCAGCAGCCAAGAAGCGACAGGGGGTTTGCTGAACACTGAAGCTTTCTTT
CDR3 protein: CASSQEATGGLLNTEAFF

D gene: TRBD1
V gene: TRBV27
clone size: NA
J gene: TRBJ2-2
CDR3 DNA: TGTGCCAGCAGTTTGGGCCGGGGACAGGGTTACACCGGGGAGCTGTTTTTT
CDR3 protein: CASSLGRGQGYTGELFF

D gene: TRBD2
V gene: TRBV28
clone size: once
J gene: TRBJ2-7
CDR3 DNA: TGTGCCAGCAGTTCCAGGGCGGGACTAAGGTCTTACGAGCAGTACTTC
CDR3 protein: CASSSRAGLRSYEQYF

D gene: TRBD2
V gene: TRBV2
clone size: NA
J gene: TRBJ2-4
CDR3 DNA: TGTGCCAGCATAGGACTAGCGGGAACCAAAAACATTCAGTACTTC
CDR3 protein: CASIGLAGTKNIQYF

D gene: NA
V gene: TRBV7-8
clone size: once
J gene: TRBJ1-5
CDR3 DNA: TGTGCCAGCAGCAACGACAGGATGAGCAATCAGCCCCAGCATTTT
CDR3 protein: CASSNDRMSNQPQHF

D gene: TRBD1
V gene: TRBV2
clone size: NA
J gene: TRBJ2-2
CDR3 DNA: TGTGCCAGCAGTGGACAGGGGACCGGGGAGCTGTTTTTT
CDR3 protein: CASSGQGTGELFF

D gene: NA
V gene: TRBV28
clone size: many
J gene: TRBJ1-3
CDR3 DNA: TGTGCCAGCAGTTCCCTCAGGGTTACTGGAAACACCATATATTTT
CDR3 protein: CASSSLRVTGNTIYF

D gene: TRBD2
V gene: TRBV6-5
clone size: NA
J gene: TRBJ2-5
CDR3 DNA: TGTGCCAGCAGACCTCGGGGGGGAGAGACCCAGTACTTC
CDR3 protein: CASRPRGGETQYF

D gene: NA
V gene: TRBV7-9
clone size: NA
J gene: TRBJ2-2
CDR3 DNA: TGTGCCAGCAGATTACTAGCATCCGGGGAGCTGTTTTTT
CDR3 protein: CASRLLASGELFF

D gene: NA
V gene: TRBV28
clone size: NA
J gene: TRBJ2-3
CDR3 DNA: TGTGCCAGCAGTGCAAACAAACCAGATACGCAGTATTTT
CDR3 protein: CASSANKPDTQYF

D gene: NA
V gene: TRBV27
clone size: NA
J gene: TRBJ2-1
CDR3 DNA: TGTGCCAGCAGTTTATCGAGACTAGTAAGGATCGATGAGCAGTTCTTC
CDR3 protein: CASSLSRLVRIDEQFF

D gene: NA
V gene: TRBV6-5
clone size: NA
J gene: TRBJ1-1
CDR3 DNA: TGTGCCACCTTGACAGGACCCACTGAAGCTTTCTTT
CDR3 protein: CATLTGPTEAFF

D gene: NA
V gene: TRBV7-5
clone size: once
J gene: TRBJ2-4
CDR3 DNA: TGTGCCAGAAGCCCGGCGGGTCCAAGGAGAAGGGCCGTAGCCAAAAACATTCAGTACTTC
CDR3 protein: CARSPAGPRRRAVAKNIQYF

D gene: TRBD2
V gene: TRBV5-4
clone size: NA
J gene: TRBJ2-1
CDR3 DNA: TGTGCCAGCAGGCCCTCGGGGACTAGCGGTTACAATGAGCAGTTCTTC
CDR3 protein: CASRPSGTSGYNEQFF

D gene: NA
V gene: TRBV30
clone size: NA
J gene: TRBJ1-1
CDR3 DNA: TGTGCCTGGAGTGTCAGGGTGAACACTGAAGCTTTCTTT
CDR3 protein: CAWSVRVNTEAFF

D gene: NA
V gene: TRBV27
clone size: NA
J gene: TRBJ2-2
CDR3 DNA: TGTGCCAGCAGGGAAAACTTCAGGTCCCAGCTGTTTTTT
CDR3 protein: CASRENFRSQLFF

D gene: TRBD1
V gene: TRBV3-1/TRBV3-2
clone size: NA
J gene: TRBJ2-4
CDR3 DNA: TGTGCCAGCAGCCAAGAGCAGGGGGCCGGCATTCAGTACTTC
CDR3 protein: CASSQEQGAGIQYF

D gene: NA
V gene: TRBV28
clone size: NA
J gene: TRBJ2-7
CDR3 DNA: TGTGCCAGCAGTTTAGGGAGGACCTACGAGCAGTACTTC
CDR3 protein: CASSLGRTYEQYF

D gene: NA
V gene: TRBV9
clone size: NA
J gene: TRBJ2-5
CDR3 DNA: TGTGCCAGCAGCTCAGCAGCAGGGAGGATAGAGACCCAGTACTTC
CDR3 protein: CASSSAAGRIETQYF

D gene: TRBD2
V gene: TRBV5-1
clone size: NA
J gene: TRBJ2-2
CDR3 DNA: TGCGCCAGCAGTGATAGCGGGAGTTATTCCGGGGAGCTGTTTTTT
CDR3 protein: CASSDSGSYSGELFF

D gene: NA
V gene: TRBV18
clone size: once
J gene: TRBJ1-2
CDR3 DNA: TGTGCCAGCTCACCAGGGCCCTCTAACTATGGCTACACCTTC
CDR3 protein: CASSPGPSNYGYTF

D gene: NA
V gene: TRBV5-4
clone size: NA
J gene: TRBJ1-1
CDR3 DNA: TGTGCCAGCAGCTCTCTCGCGTTCAAACACACTGAAGCTTTCTTT
CDR3 protein: CASSSLAFKHTEAFF

D gene: TRBD2
V gene: TRBV18
clone size: NA
J gene: TRBJ2-7
CDR3 DNA: TGTGCCAGCTCACCTACCGGGACTAGAGGCTACGAGCAGTACTTC
CDR3 protein: CASSPTGTRGYEQYF

D gene: NA
V gene: TRBV9
clone size: NA
J gene: TRBJ2-2
CDR3 DNA: TGTGCCAGCAGTGAGGGAGCGAGAGACACCGGGGAGCTGTTTTTT
CDR3 protein: CASSEGARDTGELFF

D gene: TRBD2
V gene: TRBV7-2
clone size: NA
J gene: TRBJ2-7
CDR3 DNA: TGTGCCAGCAGCTTCTCCTCTAGCGGGAGAGTCGAGCAGTACTTC
CDR3 protein: CASSFSSSGRVEQYF

D gene: NA
V gene: TRBV7-3
clone size: NA
J gene: TRBJ2-7
CDR3 DNA: TGTGCCAGCAGTCCTCAACAGGGTTCCTACGAGCAGTACTTC
CDR3 protein: CASSPQQGSYEQYF

D gene: NA
V gene: TRBV5-4
clone size: NA
J gene: TRBJ1-1
CDR3 DNA: TGTGCCAGCAGCGCCCCCGGGTCTGAAGCTTTCTTT
CDR3 protein: CASSAPGSEAFF

D gene: TRBD1
V gene: TRBV27
clone size: NA
J gene: TRBJ1-5
CDR3 DNA: TGTGCCAGCAGTTTGCTGGGACAGGGACTTCCGAATCAGCCCCAGCATTTT
CDR3 protein: CASSLLGQGLPNQPQHF

D gene: NA
V gene: TRBV16
clone size: NA
J gene: TRBJ1-1
CDR3 DNA: TGTGCCAGCAGCCAATTCAGTTCGAACACTGAAGCTTTCTTT
CDR3 protein: CASSQFSSNTEAFF

D gene: TRBD1
V gene: TRBV3-1/TRBV3-2
clone size: NA
J gene: TRBJ1-4
CDR3 DNA: TGTGCCAGCTCAGGGGGCCTAACAACTAATGAAAAACTGTTTTTT
CDR3 protein: CASSGGLTTNEKLFF

D gene: TRBD2
V gene: TRBV3-1/TRBV3-2
clone size: NA
J gene: TRBJ2-7
CDR3 DNA: TGTGCCAGCAGTCCCAATAGCGGGAGGCTCTCCTACGAGCAGTACTTC
CDR3 protein: CASSPNSGRLSYEQYF

D gene: NA
V gene: TRBV5-1
clone size: NA
J gene: TRBJ1-6
CDR3 DNA: TGCGCCAGCAGCATGACGAGGGATTCACCCCTCCACTTT
CDR3 protein: CASSMTRDSPLHF

D gene: NA
V gene: TRBV5-6
clone size: few
J gene: TRBJ2-6
CDR3 DNA: TGTGCCAGCAGCTCCGGTGGAGTAAGCTCTGGGGCCAACGTCCTGACTTTC
CDR3 protein: CASSSGGVSSGANVLTF

D gene: TRBD2
V gene: TRBV2
clone size: NA
J gene: TRBJ2-4
CDR3 DNA: TGTGCCAGCAGGCGTGGGAGGGGCAAAAACATTCAGTACTTC
CDR3 protein: CASRRGRGKNIQYF

D gene: NA
V gene: TRBV7-8
clone size: NA
J gene: TRBJ1-2
CDR3 DNA: TGTGCCAGCAGCTTATCCGGGGATGGCTACACCTTC
CDR3 protein: CASSLSGDGYTF

D gene: TRBD2
V gene: TRBV7-2
clone size: NA
J gene: TRBJ2-7
CDR3 DNA: TGTGCCAGCAGCCCGCGGACTAGCGGAGTCTACGAGCAGTACTTC
CDR3 protein: CASSPRTSGVYEQYF

D gene: NA
V gene: TRBV29-1
clone size: few
J gene: TRBJ2-1
CDR3 DNA: TGCAGCGTTGAAGATCCTAGTACGAGGACAGAGCAGTTCTTC
CDR3 protein: CSVEDPSTRTEQFF

D gene: NA
V gene: TRBV5-4
clone size: NA
J gene: TRBJ2-5
CDR3 DNA: TGTGCCAGCAGCCCGGCGGAGGGTCTCGAGACCCAGTACTTC
CDR3 protein: CASSPAEGLETQYF

D gene: TRBD1
V gene: TRBV18
clone size: few
J gene: TRBJ1-5
CDR3 DNA: TGTGCCAGCTCACTTGACAGGGCAGGCCAGCCCCAGCATTTT
CDR3 protein: CASSLDRAGQPQHF

D gene: NA
V gene: TRBV2
clone size: NA
J gene: TRBJ1-1
CDR3 DNA: TGTGCCAGCATCAGCCTGGACAGTTCGAACACTGAAGCTTTCTTT
CDR3 protein: CASISLDSSNTEAFF

D gene: NA
V gene: TRBV30
clone size: NA
J gene: TRBJ2-3
CDR3 DNA: TGTGCCTGGAGTGGGCGGGTCGGGGATACGCAGTATTTT
CDR3 protein: CAWSGRVGDTQYF

D gene: TRBD2
V gene: TRBV5-4
clone size: NA
J gene: TRBJ2-1
CDR3 DNA: TGTGCCAGCAGCTTTATTGGACTAGCTGGGGGTGAGCAGTTCTTC
CDR3 protein: CASSFIGLAGGEQFF